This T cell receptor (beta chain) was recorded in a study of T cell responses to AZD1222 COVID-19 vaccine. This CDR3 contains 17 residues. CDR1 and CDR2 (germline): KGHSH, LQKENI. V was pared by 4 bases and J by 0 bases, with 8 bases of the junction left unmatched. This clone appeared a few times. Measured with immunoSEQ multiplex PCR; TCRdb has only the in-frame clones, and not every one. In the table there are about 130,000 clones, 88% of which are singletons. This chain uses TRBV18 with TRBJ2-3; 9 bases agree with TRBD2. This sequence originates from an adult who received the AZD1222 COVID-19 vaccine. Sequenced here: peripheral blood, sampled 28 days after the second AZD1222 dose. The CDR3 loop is CASSQRTSALSTDTQYF. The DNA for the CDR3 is TGTGCCAGCTCACAACGGACTAGCGCGTTAAGCACAGATACGCAGTATTTT.